One and the same sample provided the 4 T cell receptor beta chains below, sequenced in a study of CD8 T cells in ankylosing spondylitis. TCRdb reprocessed the 5' RACE reads via MiXCR and lists one record per CDR3 protein. This sample has 200,000 to 250,000 distinct CDR3 sequences, with around a quarter found just once. Sample: blood, either unsorted or a sorted T cell fraction (not recorded which). These receptors all stem from a male donor with ankylosing spondylitis or in good health (not recorded which).

There are many counts of this clonotype. The V call is TRBV2, the J call TRBJ1-5, with D unresolved. Between the trimmed V and J ends, which lost 7 bases and 4 bases, there was a span of 11 bases. The CDR3 sequence is 13 residues long. Germline lookup yields CDR1 SNHLY and CDR2 FYNNEI. CDR3 DNA sequence: TGTGCCAGCAACGTTTGGCAAAATCAGCCCCAGCATTTT. Protein product: CASNVWQNQPQHF. The whole variable domain, remainder taken from reference TRBV2 and TRBJ1-5, is EPEVTQTPSHQVTQMGQEVILRCVPISNHLYFYWYRQILGQKVEFLVSFYNNEISEKSEIFDDQFSVERPDGSNFTLKIRSTKLEDSAMYFCASNVWQNQPQHFGDGTRLSIL.

This clonotype appeared many times. The chain joins TRBV27 to TRBJ2-2; no definite D call. Trimming left V 1 base short and J 0 bases short, with 9 bases between. The germline gives CDR1 MNHEY, CDR2 SMNVEV (reference sequence). The CDR3 has 16 amino acids. CDR3 loop: CASSLLAKPNTGELFF. For the CDR3, the DNA is TGTGCCAGCAGTTTATTAGCAAAACCGAACACCGGGGAGCTGTTTTTT.

This clonotype showed up many times. The rearrangement joins TRBV28 to TRBJ2-3; D may be TRBD1 (6 bases). V was cut by 7 bases and J by 3 bases, with 14 bases left in between. CDR1 is MDHEN, CDR2 SYDVKM, per germline. The CDR3 covers 14 residues. CDR3 loop: CASIRRGSTDTQYF. The DNA of the CDR3 is TGTGCCAGCATCCGCAGGGGATCGACAGATACGCAGTATTTT. The entire variable domain, with the rest obtained from reference TRBV28 and TRBJ2-3, is as follows: DVKVTQSSRYLVKRTGEKVFLECVQDMDHENMFWYRQDPGLGLRLIYFSYDVKMKEKGDIPEGYSVSREKKERFSLILESASTNQTSMYLCASIRRGSTDTQYFGPGTRLTVL.

The table lists this clonotype with many counts. The J gene is TRBJ2-2, the V gene TRBV7-9; 8 bases match TRBD1. The CDR3 is 16 amino acids. Germline V CDR1 and CDR2: SEHNR, FQNEAQ (reference sequence). Trimming at V came to 5 bases and at J to 5 bases, leaving 10 bases not matched to a gene. This CDR3 is CASSETGVRWTGELFF. CDR3 DNA: TGTGCCAGCAGCGAGACAGGGGTTCGGTGGACCGGGGAGCTGTTTTTT.